The T cell receptor (beta chain) described here comes from a study of shared clonotypes between healthy human individuals. This clone was detected a few times. Germline CDR1 is MNHNY and CDR2 is SVGAGI (reference sequence). This CDR3 is built from 16 residues. Trimming removed 5 bases from V and 1 base from J, with 14 bases in between. Every subset had its genomic DNA shared out evenly among several immunoSEQ plates. Sequenced by immunoSEQ multiplex PCR; TCRdb stores in-frame clones only, minus some. Of approximately 2,000,000 clones listed, under 95% are singletons. All the donors were Caucasian adults who lived in Nashville, Tennessee.

V gene TRBV6-6 combines with J gene TRBJ2-2, with a tentative D call TRBD1 (6 bases). Sequenced input: naive CD4+ T cells from PBMCs. Regarding subset: CD45RA+ positively selected. This TCR derives from a man younger than 35 in good health. Some clones in this sample may be carry-over from other donors' samples. CDR3: CASSQRTEKNTGELFF. The CDR3 DNA sequence: TGTGCCAGCAGTCAACGGACAGAAAAGAACACCGGGGAGCTGTTTTTT.